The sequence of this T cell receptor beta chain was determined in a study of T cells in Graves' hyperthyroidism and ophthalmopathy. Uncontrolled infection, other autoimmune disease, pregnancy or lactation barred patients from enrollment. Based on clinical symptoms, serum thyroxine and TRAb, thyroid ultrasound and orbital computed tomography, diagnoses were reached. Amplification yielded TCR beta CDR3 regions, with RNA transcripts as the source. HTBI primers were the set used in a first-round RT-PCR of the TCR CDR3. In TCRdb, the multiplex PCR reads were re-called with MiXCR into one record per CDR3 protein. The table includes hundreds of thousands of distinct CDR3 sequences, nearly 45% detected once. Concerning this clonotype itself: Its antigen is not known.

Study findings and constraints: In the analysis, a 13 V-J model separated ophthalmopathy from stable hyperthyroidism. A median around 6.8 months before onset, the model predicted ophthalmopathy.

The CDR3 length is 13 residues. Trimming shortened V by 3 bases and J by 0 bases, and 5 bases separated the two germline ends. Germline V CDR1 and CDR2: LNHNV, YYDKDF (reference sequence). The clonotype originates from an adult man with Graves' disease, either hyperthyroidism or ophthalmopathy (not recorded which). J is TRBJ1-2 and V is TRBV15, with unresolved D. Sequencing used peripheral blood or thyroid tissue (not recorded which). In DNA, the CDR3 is TGTGCCACCAGCAGTCCGTCTAACTATGGCTACACCTTC. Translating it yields CATSSPSNYGYTF.